Sequencing of this TCR beta chain was carried out in a study of T cell responses to AZD1222 COVID-19 vaccine. General observations from the study: Only after the peak T cell response were repertoires sampled.

Analyses pooled second doses at about 4 or about 12 weeks. CDR3 length: 16 amino acids. Germline V CDR1 and CDR2: SGHNT, YENEEA. The junction had 10 bases not matched to a gene; V was cut back by 5 bases and J by 2 bases. Regarding this clone: What it recognizes is unknown.

Clones were sequenced by immunoSEQ multiplex PCR, and TCRdb holds only the in-frame ones, with some missing. The sample lists about 110,000 clones; about 87% were seen once. The receptor comes from an adult who received the AZD1222 COVID-19 vaccine. The sequencing used peripheral blood, collected 28 days after the second AZD1222 dose. V and J are TRBV11-3 and TRBJ2-7; 9 bases map to TRBD2. CDR3 sequence: CASSRSVGGRAYEQYF. The CDR3 DNA follows: TGTGCCAGCAGCCGCAGTGTTGGCGGGAGGGCCTACGAGCAGTACTTC.